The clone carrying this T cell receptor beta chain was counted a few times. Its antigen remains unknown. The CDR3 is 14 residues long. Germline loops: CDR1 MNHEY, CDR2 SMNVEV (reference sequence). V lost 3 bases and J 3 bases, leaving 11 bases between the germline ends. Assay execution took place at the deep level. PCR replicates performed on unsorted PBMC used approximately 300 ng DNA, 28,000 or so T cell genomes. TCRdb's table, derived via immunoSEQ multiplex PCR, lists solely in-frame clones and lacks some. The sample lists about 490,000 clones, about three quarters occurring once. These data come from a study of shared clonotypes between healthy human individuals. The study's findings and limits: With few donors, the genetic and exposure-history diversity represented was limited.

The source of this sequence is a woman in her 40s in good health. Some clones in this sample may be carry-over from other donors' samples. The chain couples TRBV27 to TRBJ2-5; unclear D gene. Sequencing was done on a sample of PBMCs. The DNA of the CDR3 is TGTGCCAGCAGTTTTGGTAGTAGTAAAGAGACCCAGTACTTC. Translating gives CASSFGSSKETQYF.